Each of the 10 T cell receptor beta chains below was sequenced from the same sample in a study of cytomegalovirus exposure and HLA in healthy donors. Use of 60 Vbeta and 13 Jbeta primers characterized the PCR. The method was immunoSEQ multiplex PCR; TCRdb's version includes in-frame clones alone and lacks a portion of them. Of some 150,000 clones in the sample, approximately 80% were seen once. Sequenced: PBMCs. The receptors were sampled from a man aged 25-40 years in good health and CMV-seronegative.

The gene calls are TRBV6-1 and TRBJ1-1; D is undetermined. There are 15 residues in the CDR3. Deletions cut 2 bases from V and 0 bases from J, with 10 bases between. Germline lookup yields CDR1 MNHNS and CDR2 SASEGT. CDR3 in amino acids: CASSEKNRVNTEAFF. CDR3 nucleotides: TGTGCCAGCAGTGAAAAAAACAGAGTGAACACTGAAGCTTTCTTT.

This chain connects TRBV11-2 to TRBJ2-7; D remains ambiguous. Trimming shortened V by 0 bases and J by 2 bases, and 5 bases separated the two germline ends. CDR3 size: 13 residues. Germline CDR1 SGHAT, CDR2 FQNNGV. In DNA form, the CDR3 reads TGTGCCAGCAGCTTAGATCCGGCCTACGAGCAGTACTTC. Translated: CASSLDPAYEQYF.

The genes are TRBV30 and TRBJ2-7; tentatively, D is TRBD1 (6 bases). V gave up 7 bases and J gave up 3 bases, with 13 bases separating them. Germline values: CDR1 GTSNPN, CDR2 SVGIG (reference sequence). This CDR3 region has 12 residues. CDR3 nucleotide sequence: TGTGCCTTTGGACAGTCAAACTACGAGCAGTACTTC. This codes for CAFGQSNYEQYF.

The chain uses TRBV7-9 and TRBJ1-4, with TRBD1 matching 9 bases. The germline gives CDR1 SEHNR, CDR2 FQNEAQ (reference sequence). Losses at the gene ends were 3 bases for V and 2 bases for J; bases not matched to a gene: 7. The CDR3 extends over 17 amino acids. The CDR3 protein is CASSFTGGDTTNEKLFF. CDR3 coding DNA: TGTGCCAGCAGCTTCACAGGGGGCGATACTACTAATGAAAAACTGTTTTTT.

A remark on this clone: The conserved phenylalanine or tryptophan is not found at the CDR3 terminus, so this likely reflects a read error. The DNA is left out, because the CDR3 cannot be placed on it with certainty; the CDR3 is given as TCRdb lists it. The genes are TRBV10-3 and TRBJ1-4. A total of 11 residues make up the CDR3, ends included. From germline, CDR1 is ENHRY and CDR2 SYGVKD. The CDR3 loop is CAISEILPGGH.

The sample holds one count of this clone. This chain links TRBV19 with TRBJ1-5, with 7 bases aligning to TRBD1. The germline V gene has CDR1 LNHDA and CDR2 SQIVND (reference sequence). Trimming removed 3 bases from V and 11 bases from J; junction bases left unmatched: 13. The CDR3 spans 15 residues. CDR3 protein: CASSITSQSGGAQHF. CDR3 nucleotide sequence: TGTGCCAGTAGTATCACCTCCCAGTCAGGGGGAGCCCAGCATTTT.

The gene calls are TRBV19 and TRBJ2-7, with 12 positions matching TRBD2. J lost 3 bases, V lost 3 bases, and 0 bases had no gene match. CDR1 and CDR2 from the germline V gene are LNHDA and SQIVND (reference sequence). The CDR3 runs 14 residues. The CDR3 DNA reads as TGTGCCAGTAGTATGACTAGCGGGGGCTACGAGCAGTACTTC. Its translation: CASSMTSGGYEQYF.

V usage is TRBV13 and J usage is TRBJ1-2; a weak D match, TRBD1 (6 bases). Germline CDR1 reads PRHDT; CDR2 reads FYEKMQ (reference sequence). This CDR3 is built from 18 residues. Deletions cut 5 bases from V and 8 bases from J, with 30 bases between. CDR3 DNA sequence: TGTGCCAGCAGCCCCGGGACACCTTCCTCGTATCGGCCCTCCGGCTACACCTTC. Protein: CASSPGTPSSYRPSGYTF.

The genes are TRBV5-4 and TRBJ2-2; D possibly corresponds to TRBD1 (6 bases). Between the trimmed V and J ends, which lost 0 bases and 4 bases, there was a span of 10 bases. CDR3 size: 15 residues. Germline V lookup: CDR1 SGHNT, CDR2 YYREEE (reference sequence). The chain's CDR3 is CASSLDLRGTGELFF. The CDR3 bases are TGTGCCAGCAGCTTGGATCTCAGGGGCACCGGGGAGCTGTTTTTT.

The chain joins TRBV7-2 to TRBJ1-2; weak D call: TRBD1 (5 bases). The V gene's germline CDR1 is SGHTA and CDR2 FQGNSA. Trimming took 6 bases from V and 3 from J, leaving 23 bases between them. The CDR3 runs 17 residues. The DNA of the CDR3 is TGTGCCAGCAGTCCCCCCCTAGGGGTGAGCACTCACTATGGCTACACCTTC. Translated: CASSPPLGVSTHYGYTF.